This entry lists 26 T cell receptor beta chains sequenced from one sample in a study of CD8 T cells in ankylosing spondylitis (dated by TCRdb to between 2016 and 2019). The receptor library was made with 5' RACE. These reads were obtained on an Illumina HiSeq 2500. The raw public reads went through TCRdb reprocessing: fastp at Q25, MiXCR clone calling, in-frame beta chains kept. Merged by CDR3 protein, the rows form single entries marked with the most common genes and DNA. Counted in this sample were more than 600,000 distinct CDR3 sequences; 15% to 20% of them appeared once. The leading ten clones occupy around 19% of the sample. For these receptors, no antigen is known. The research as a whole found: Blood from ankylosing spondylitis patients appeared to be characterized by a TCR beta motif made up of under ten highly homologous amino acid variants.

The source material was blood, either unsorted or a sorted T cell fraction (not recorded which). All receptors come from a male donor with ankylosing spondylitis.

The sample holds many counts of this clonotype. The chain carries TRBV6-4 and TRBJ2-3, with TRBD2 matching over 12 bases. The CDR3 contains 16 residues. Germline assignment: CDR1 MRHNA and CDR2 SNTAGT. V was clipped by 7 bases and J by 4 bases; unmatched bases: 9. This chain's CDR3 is CASKRTSGTPADTQYF. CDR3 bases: TGTGCCAGCAAGAGGACTAGCGGGACTCCCGCAGATACGCAGTATTTT.

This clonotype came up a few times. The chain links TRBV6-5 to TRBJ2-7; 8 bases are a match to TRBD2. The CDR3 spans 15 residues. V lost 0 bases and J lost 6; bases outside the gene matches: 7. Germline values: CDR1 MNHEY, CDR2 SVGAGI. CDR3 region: CASSYSVRGRREQYF. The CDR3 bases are TGTGCCAGCAGTTACTCAGTTCGCGGGAGGCGCGAGCAGTACTTC.

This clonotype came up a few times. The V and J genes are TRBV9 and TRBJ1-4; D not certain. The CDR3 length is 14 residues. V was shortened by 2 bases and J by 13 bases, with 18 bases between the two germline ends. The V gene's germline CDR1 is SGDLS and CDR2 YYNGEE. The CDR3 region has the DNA TGTGCCAGCAGCGTGACGGCCTCGATTGGTGGACTGTTTTTT. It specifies CASSVTASIGGLFF.

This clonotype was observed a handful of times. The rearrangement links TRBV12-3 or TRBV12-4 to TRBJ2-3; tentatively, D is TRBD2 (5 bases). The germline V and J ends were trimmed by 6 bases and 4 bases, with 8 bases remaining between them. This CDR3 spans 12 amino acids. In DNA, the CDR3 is TGTGCCAGCAGGCCGAGGGCAGATACGCAGTATTTT. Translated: CASRPRADTQYF.

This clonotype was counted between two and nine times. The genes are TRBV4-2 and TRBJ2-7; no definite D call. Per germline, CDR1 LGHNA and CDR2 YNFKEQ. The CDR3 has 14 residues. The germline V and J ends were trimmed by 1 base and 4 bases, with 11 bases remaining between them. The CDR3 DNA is TGTGCCAGCAGCCAAGTGGTGGCAAATTACGAGCAGTACTTC. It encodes CASSQVVANYEQYF.

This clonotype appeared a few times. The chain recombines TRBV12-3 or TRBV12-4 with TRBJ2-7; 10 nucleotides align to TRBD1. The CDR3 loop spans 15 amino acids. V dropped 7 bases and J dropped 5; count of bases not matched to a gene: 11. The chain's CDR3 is CASTSGKTGGNEQYF. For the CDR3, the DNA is TGTGCCAGCACTTCCGGGAAGACAGGGGGCAACGAGCAGTACTTC.

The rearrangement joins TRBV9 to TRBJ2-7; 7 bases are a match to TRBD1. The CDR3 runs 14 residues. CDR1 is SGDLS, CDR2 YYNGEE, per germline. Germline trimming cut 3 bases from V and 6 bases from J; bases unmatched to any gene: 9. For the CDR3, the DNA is TGTGCCAGCAGCGCGAGGGACAGTCGTTTCGAGCAGTACTTC. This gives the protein CASSARDSRFEQYF. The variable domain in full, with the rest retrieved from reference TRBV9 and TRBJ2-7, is DSGVTQTPKHLITATGQRVTLRCSPRSGDLSVYWYQQSLDQGLQFLIQYYNGEERAKGNILERFSAQQFPDLHSELNLSSLELGDSALYFCASSARDSRFEQYFGPGTRLTVT.

The CDR3 bases are TGTGCCAGCAGCCAAGTCACTAACACTGAAGCTTTCTTT. Translated: CASSQVTNTEAFF. The V call is TRBV14, the J call TRBJ1-1; no clear D. Trimming took off 1 base at V and 2 bases at J, with 5 bases between the two ends. The CDR3 consists of 13 residues. Germline V lookup: CDR1 SGHDN, CDR2 FVKESK.

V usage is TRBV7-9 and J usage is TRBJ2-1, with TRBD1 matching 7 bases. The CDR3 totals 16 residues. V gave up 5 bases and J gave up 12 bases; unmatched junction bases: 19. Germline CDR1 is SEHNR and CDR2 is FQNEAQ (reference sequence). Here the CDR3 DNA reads TGTGCCAGCAGCCGGGCAGGGGGATCCTTTTCACTGGGGCAGTTCTTC. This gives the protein CASSRAGGSFSLGQFF. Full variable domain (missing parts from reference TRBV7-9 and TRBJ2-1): DTGVSQNPRHKITKRGQNVTFRCDPISEHNRLYWYRQTLGQGPEFLTYFQNEAQLEKSRLLSDRFSAERPKGSFSTLEIQRTEQGDSAMYLCASSRAGGSFSLGQFFGPGTRLTVL.

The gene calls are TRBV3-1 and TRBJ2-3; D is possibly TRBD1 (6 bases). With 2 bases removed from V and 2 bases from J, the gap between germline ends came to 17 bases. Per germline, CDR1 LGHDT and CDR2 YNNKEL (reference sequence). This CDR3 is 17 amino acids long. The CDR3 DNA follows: TGTGCCAGCAGCCAAAAGGGACACGGGCCTTCCACAGATACGCAGTATTTT. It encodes CASSQKGHGPSTDTQYF.

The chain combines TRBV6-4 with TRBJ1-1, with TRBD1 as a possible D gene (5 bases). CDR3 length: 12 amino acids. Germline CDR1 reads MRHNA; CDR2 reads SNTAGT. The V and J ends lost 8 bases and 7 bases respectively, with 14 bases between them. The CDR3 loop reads CASYRYEVEAFF. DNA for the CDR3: TGTGCCAGCTACAGGTACGAGGTTGAAGCTTTCTTT.

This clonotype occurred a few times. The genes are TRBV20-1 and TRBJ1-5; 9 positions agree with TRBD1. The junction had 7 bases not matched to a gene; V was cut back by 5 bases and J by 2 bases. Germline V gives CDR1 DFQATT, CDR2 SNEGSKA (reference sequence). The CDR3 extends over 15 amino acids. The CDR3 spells CSAVNRGLGNQPQHF. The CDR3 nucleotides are TGCAGTGCTGTAAACAGGGGGCTGGGCAATCAGCCCCAGCATTTT.

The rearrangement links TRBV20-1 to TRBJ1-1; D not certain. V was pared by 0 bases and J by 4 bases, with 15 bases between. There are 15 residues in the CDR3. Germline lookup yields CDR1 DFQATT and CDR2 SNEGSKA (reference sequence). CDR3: CSARERGFKGTEAFF. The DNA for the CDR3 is TGCAGTGCTAGAGAACGGGGATTCAAGGGCACTGAAGCTTTCTTT.

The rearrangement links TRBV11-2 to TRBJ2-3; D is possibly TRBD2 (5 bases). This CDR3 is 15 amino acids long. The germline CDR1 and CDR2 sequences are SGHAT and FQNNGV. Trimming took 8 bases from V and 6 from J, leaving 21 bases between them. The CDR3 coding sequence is TGTGCCAGCGGATATCGACGGGGTTCTAGTGATACGCAGTATTTT. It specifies CASGYRRGSSDTQYF.

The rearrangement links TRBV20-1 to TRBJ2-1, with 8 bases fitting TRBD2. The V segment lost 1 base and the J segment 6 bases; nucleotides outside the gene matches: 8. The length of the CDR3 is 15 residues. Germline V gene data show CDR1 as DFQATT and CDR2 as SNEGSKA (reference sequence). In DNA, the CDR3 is TGCAGTGCTAGAGCTGGGGCCGGGGGGGGCAATGAGCAGTTCTTC. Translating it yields CSARAGAGGGNEQFF.

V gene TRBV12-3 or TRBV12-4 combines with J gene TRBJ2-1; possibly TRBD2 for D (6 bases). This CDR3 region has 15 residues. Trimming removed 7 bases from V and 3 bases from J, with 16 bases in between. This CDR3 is CASTLGAGLYNEQFF. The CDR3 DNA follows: TGTGCCAGCACCCTCGGGGCGGGGCTCTACAATGAGCAGTTCTTC.

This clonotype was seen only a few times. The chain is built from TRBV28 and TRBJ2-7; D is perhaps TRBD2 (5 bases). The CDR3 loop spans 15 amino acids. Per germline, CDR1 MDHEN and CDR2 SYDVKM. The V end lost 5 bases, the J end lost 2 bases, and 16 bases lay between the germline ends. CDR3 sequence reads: CASSPSGLTTYEQYF. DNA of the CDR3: TGTGCCAGCAGTCCGTCCGGACTTACAACCTACGAGCAGTACTTC.

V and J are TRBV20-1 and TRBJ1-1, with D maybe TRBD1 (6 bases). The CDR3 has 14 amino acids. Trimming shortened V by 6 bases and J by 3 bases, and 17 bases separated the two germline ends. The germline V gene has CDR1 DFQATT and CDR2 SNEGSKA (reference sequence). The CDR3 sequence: CSAVEGGHYTEAFF. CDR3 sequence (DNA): TGCAGTGCGGTGGAGGGGGGACACTACACTGAAGCTTTCTTT.

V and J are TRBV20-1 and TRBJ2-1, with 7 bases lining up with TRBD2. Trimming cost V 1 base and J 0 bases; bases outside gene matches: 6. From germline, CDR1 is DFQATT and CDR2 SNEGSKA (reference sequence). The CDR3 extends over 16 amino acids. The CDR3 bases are TGCAGTGCTAGAGTCCGGAGCGGGAACTCCTACAATGAGCAGTTCTTC. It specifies CSARVRSGNSYNEQFF.

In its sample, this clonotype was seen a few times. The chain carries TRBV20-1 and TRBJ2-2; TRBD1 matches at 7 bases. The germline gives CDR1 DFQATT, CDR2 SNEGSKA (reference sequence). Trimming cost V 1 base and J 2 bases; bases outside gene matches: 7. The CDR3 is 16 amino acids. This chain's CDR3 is CSARVAGTANTGELFF. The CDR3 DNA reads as TGCAGTGCTAGAGTTGCCGGGACAGCTAACACCGGGGAGCTGTTTTTT.

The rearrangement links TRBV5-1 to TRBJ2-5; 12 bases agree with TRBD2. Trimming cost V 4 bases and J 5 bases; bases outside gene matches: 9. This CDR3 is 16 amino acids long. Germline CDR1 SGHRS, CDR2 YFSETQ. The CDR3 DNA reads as TGCGCCAGCAGCACCAGACTAGCGGGAGAGAGGGAGACCCAGTACTTC. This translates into CASSTRLAGERETQYF.

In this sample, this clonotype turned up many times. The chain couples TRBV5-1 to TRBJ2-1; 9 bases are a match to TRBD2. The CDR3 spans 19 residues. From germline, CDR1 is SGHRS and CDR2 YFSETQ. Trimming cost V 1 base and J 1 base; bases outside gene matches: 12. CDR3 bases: TGCGCCAGCAGCTTGATGGGGGGGCAAGCGGGAGGATCCTACAATGAGCAGTTCTTC. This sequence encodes CASSLMGGQAGGSYNEQFF.

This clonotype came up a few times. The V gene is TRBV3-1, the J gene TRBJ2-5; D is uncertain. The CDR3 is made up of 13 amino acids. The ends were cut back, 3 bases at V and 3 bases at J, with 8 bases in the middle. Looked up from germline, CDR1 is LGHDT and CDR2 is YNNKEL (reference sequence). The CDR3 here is CASSQMREETQYF. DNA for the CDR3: TGTGCCAGCAGCCAGATGAGAGAAGAGACCCAGTACTTC.

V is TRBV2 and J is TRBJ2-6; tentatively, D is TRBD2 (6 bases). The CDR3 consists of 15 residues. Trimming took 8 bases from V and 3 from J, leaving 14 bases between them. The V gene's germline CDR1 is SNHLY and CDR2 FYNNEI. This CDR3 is CASRDGSSGANVLTF. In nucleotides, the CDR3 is TGTGCCAGCCGAGACGGGAGTAGTGGGGCCAACGTCCTGACTTTC.

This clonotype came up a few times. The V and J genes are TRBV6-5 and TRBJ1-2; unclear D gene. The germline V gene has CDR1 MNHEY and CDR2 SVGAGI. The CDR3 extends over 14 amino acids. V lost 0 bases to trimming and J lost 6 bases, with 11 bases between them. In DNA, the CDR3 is TGTGCCAGCAGTTACTCGTACGGGCTCAATGGCTACACCTTC. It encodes CASSYSYGLNGYTF.

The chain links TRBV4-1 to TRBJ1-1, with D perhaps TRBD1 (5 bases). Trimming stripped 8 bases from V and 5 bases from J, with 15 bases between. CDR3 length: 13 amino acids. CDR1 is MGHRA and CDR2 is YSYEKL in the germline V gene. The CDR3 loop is CASSGTSGTEAFF. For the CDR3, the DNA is TGCGCCAGCTCTGGGACGTCGGGAACTGAAGCTTTCTTT.